The 23 T cell receptor beta chains below come from one sample, sequenced in a study of T cells in severe cutaneous drug reactions. Carbamazepine had induced Stevens-Johnson syndrome or toxic epidermal necrolysis in the sequenced donors. Libraries were made by iRepertoire multiplex PCR with TCR subtype-specific primers for bulk and single-cell sequencing. TCRdb reprocessed the multiplex PCR reads, keeping one entry per CDR3 protein, no DNA. This sample's table reports over 250 distinct CDR3 sequences. The sample consisted of PBMCs. These TCRs come from a human donor with Stevens-Johnson syndrome, a severe cutaneous drug reaction.

This clonotype is labeled medium-sized based on frequency. The rearrangement joins TRBV19 to TRBJ2-1; the TCRdb D gene call, TRBD2, has no DNA to confirm it. Germline values: CDR1 LNHDA, CDR2 SQIVND (reference sequence). CDR3 length: 15 amino acids. The CDR3 loop is CASTRGTSGIAAQFF.

This clonotype counts as large by frequency. The genes are TRBV18 and TRBJ2-3. Per germline, CDR1 KGHSH and CDR2 LQKENI. The CDR3 runs 12 residues. The CDR3 loop is CASSLSTDTQYF.

This clonotype is labeled large based on frequency. The genes are TRBV6-1 and TRBJ1-5. Germline CDR1 MNHNS, CDR2 SASEGT. The CDR3 totals 13 residues. CDR3 sequence reads: CASSQGESQPQHF.

This clonotype registers large by frequency. The rearrangement links TRBV5-4 to TRBJ2-1; TCRdb proposes TRBD2, but this gene call is untestable without DNA. The CDR3 spans 13 residues. The germline V gene encodes CDR1 SGHNT and CDR2 YYREEE (reference sequence). CDR3 loop: CASSNPGIDEQFF.

This clonotype is labeled large (0.1 to 1%) based on frequency. V and J are TRBV6-1 and TRBJ1-5; TCRdb lists TRBD1, though no DNA is available to test this call. The germline gives CDR1 MNHNS, CDR2 SASEGT. The CDR3 consists of 15 residues. CDR3 protein: CASSDEQGVGQPQHF.

This clonotype registers large by frequency. This chain uses TRBV12-3 or TRBV12-4 with TRBJ1-5; TCRdb outputs TRBD1, but without DNA this stays unchecked. CDR3 length: 16 residues. The CDR3 protein is CASSLAEAGLNQPQHF.

This clonotype counts as medium-sized by frequency. The chain recombines TRBV10-3 with TRBJ2-1; the TCRdb D gene call, TRBD2, has no DNA to confirm it. Germline CDR1 and CDR2: ENHRY and SYGVKD. The CDR3 length is 17 residues. The CDR3: CAISDPTSEMNYNEQFF.

By frequency, this clonotype is large. The rearrangement uses TRBV7-8 and TRBJ1-5; TCRdb's D call of TRBD1 is untestable without DNA. This CDR3 contains 13 residues. Per the germline V gene, CDR1 is SGHVS and CDR2 is FQNEAQ. CDR3 residues: CASSSFREQPQHF.

This clonotype shows up as large by frequency. This chain connects TRBV6-4 to TRBJ2-1; the TCRdb D gene call, TRBD2, has no DNA to confirm it. Germline V gene sequence: CDR1 MRHNA, CDR2 SNTAGT. The CDR3 runs 14 residues. The CDR3 spells CASRMIAGGSEQFF.

This clonotype is classed as medium-sized by frequency. The chain has TRBV20-1 and TRBJ2-3; TCRdb designates TRBD2, a call that cannot be tested without DNA. Germline CDR1 is DFQATT and CDR2 is SNEGSKA (reference sequence). There are 15 residues in the CDR3. CDR3 in amino acids: CSARRLAGGPDTQYF.

This clonotype is labeled hyperexpanded based on frequency. The genes are TRBV6-1 and TRBJ2-5; absent DNA, TCRdb's TRBD2 call cannot be checked. The CDR3 extends over 15 amino acids. From germline, CDR1 is MNHNS and CDR2 SASEGT. The CDR3 loop is CASRNGLAAGETQYF.

This clonotype is classed as hyperexpanded by frequency. This sequence joins TRBV15 and TRBJ2-7; TCRdb gives TRBD1 as the D gene, but with no DNA this cannot be confirmed. Germline V gene lookup returns CDR1 LNHNV and CDR2 YYDKDF (reference sequence). The CDR3 is made up of 12 amino acids. CDR3 region: CATSGQGVEQYF.

According to its frequency, this clonotype is medium-sized. V is TRBV20-1 and J is TRBJ2-3; with no DNA, the TCRdb D assignment of TRBD1 cannot be verified. CDR1 DFQATT and CDR2 SNEGSKA come from the germline V gene (reference sequence). The length of the CDR3 is 14 residues. CDR3 residues: CSASRGRSTDTQYF.

Considering frequency, this clonotype is large (0.1 to 1%). This chain uses TRBV28 with TRBJ1-5; TCRdb indicates TRBD1, and absent DNA this call remains unverified. Germline V CDR1 and CDR2: MDHEN, SYDVKM. The CDR3 runs to 14 residues. The CDR3 sequence is CASSLGWGNQPQHF.

This clonotype ranks as medium-sized in terms of frequency. The rearrangement uses TRBV20-1 and TRBJ1-5; TCRdb outputs TRBD1, but without DNA this stays unchecked. This CDR3 comprises 15 residues. The germline V gene encodes CDR1 DFQATT and CDR2 SNEGSKA (reference sequence). CDR3 sequence reads: CSARSGGQENQPQHF.

In terms of frequency, this clonotype is large. V is TRBV24-1 and J is TRBJ2-1; the TCRdb D gene call, TRBD1, has no DNA to confirm it. Germline V CDR1 and CDR2: KGHDR, SFDVKD. This CDR3 comprises 14 residues. CDR3 in amino acids: CATSSREGYNEQFF.

Judged by frequency, this clonotype is large (0.1 to 1%). This rearrangement joins TRBV2 to TRBJ1-2. This CDR3 has 13 residues. Germline CDR1 reads SNHLY; CDR2 reads FYNNEI. The CDR3 spells CASSERQVYGYTF.

This clonotype is large by frequency. This sequence joins TRBV18 and TRBJ2-1; TCRdb designates TRBD1, a call that cannot be tested without DNA. The CDR3 runs 15 residues. CDR1 KGHSH and CDR2 LQKENI come from the germline V gene. The CDR3 loop reads CASSPGTAAYNEQFF.

This clonotype is identified as large from frequency. The CDR3: CAISPDSTDTQYF. The V gene is TRBV10-3, the J gene TRBJ2-3. The germline V gene has CDR1 ENHRY and CDR2 SYGVKD. This CDR3 is built from 13 residues.

This clonotype is large by frequency. This chain connects TRBV12-3 or TRBV12-4 to TRBJ2-3. The CDR3 is 12 amino acids. The CDR3 here is CASSFGSDTQYF.

This clonotype counts as large by frequency. V and J are TRBV27 and TRBJ1-3; TCRdb designates TRBD1, a call that cannot be tested without DNA. This CDR3 comprises 17 residues. CDR1 MNHEY and CDR2 SMNVEV come from the germline V gene (reference sequence). The CDR3 sequence is CASSLTPRTVSGNTIYF.

The rearrangement links TRBV20-1 to TRBJ1-1; TCRdb designates TRBD1, a call that cannot be tested without DNA. Germline CDR1 reads DFQATT; CDR2 reads SNEGSKA (reference sequence). CDR3 length equals 12 residues. The CDR3: CSAGQGHTEAFF.

This clonotype shows up as medium-sized by frequency. This sequence joins TRBV28 and TRBJ2-1; the D gene TCRdb calls, TRBD2, cannot be checked with no DNA. The CDR3 sequence is 15 residues long. CDR1 is MDHEN and CDR2 is SYDVKM in the germline V gene. CDR3 protein: CASSLPSGADNEQFF.